This is a list of T cell receptor beta chains from one sample in a study of T cell repertoires in cytomegalovirus infection. MiXCR, run by TCRdb on the reads, gives a single entry per CDR3 protein. This repertoire shows approximately 500,000 distinct CDR3 sequences, around 35% found once; its top ten account for about a sixth. These TCRs' antigens remain unknown. Sequencing was performed on cultured PBMCs, taken from culture after CMV antigen stimulation. Receptors were obtained from a human donor in good health (CMV status not recorded). Some clones in this sample may be carry-over from other donors' samples. CDR3s include the opening cysteine and the closing phenylalanine or tryptophan. A D gene is named only where the DNA matches it firmly. A row's size may be missing; if present it is once, few, many or a size class.

many	TRBD1	TRBJ2-1	TRBV7-2	TGTGCCAGCAGCTTAGACCGGGACAGGGGCCTCAATGAGCAGTTCTTC	CASSLDRDRGLNEQFF
.	TRBD1	TRBJ1-4	TRBV4-1	TGCGCCAGCAGCCAAGGGGGACAGGGATTCGAAAAACTGTTTTTT	CASSQGGQGFEKLFF
few	.	TRBJ2-3	TRBV19	TGTGCCAGTAGTCCCCCGGGACTGTCAGATACGCAGTATTTT	CASSPPGLSDTQYF
.	.	TRBJ2-1	TRBV6-8	TGTGCCAGCAGTTACTCAGTAGGGGGGTCCGCTTCATATAATGAGCAGTTCTTC	CASSYSVGGSASYNEQFF
few	.	TRBJ1-5	TRBV7-2	TGTGCCAGCAGCTTTTGGGGTAATAGCAATCAGCCCCAGCATTTT	CASSFWGNSNQPQHF
few	.	TRBJ2-3	TRBV7-2	TGTGCCAGCAGCTTATTTGGCGGGACGATGAGGACAGATACGCAGTATTTT	CASSLFGGTMRTDTQYF
few	.	TRBJ1-6	TRBV7-8	TGTGCCAGCAGCTTAGGACAGAGCCAAAATTCACCCCTCCACTTT	CASSLGQSQNSPLHF
many	.	TRBJ2-4	TRBV7-2	TGTGCCAGCAGCCCCCAAGCTGGCGTCACCAAAAACATTCAGTACTTC	CASSPQAGVTKNIQYF
.	TRBD2	TRBJ2-5	TRBV7-2	TGTGCCAGCAGCTTAGACGGGAGGGCCGCCGAGACCCAGTACTTC	CASSLDGRAAETQYF
few	TRBD2	TRBJ2-5	TRBV27	TGTGCCAGCAGTTTTCGCGGGAGGGCCGGGACCCAGTACTTC	CASSFRGRAGTQYF
.	.	TRBJ2-5	TRBV9	TGTGCCAGCAGCGTTCGGGACGCACTTCAAGAGACCCAGTACTTC	CASSVRDALQETQYF
.	.	TRBJ2-5	TRBV11-2	TGTGCCAGCAGCCCCCCCGGAAGTAATAATCGGGAGACCCAGTACTTC	CASSPPGSNNRETQYF
few	TRBD2	TRBJ2-3	TRBV6-2/TRBV6-3	TGTGCCAGCATCCCGGGACTAGGAGGAGATACGCAGTATTTT	CASIPGLGGDTQYF
.	.	TRBJ1-6	TRBV4-1	TGCGCCAGCAGCCAAGACAGCGTACGGAATTCACCCCTCCACTTT	CASSQDSVRNSPLHF
.	.	TRBJ2-7	TRBV5-6	TGTGCCAGCAGCTTGGTTCAGATCCCAGTGTACGAGCAGTACTTC	CASSLVQIPVYEQYF
few	.	TRBJ2-5	TRBV6-2/TRBV6-3	TGTGCCAGCAGTTTATCTCTAGCACAGGAGACCCAGTACTTC	CASSLSLAQETQYF
.	TRBD1	TRBJ1-2	TRBV15	TGTGCCACCAGCGAGGGACAGGGGGTTGGTGGCTACACCTTC	CATSEGQGVGGYTF
few	.	TRBJ2-4	TRBV11-3	TGTGCCAGCAGTTCCTGGACGGGTTTAGCCAAAAACATTCAGTACTTC	CASSSWTGLAKNIQYF
.	.	TRBJ1-3	TRBV29-1	TGCAGCGTTGCGGGGAACCCTGGAAACACCATATATTTT	CSVAGNPGNTIYF
few	.	TRBJ2-5	TRBV7-2	TGTGCCAGCAGCTTAGAGAAAGGACCAATTGAGTACTTC	CASSLEKGPIEYF
.	.	TRBJ2-3	TRBV24-1	TGTGCCACCAGTCAGAGCACAGATACGCAGTATTTT	CATSQSTDTQYF
.	.	TRBJ1-6	TRBV11-2	TGTGCCAGCAGCCCCTCCTTTGGGGGTTCACCCCTCCACTTT	CASSPSFGGSPLHF
many	TRBD1	TRBJ2-7	TRBV7-8	TGTGCCAGCAGCGCCCGGGACAGGGAAGGCGAGCAGTACTTC	CASSARDREGEQYF
few	.	TRBJ2-1	TRBV3-1	TGTGCCAGCAGCCAAGCAGGCCGGGGGCAGTTCTTC	CASSQAGRGQFF
.	.	TRBJ1-2	TRBV27	TGTGCCAGCAGTTTATCGCGAGGGGACAAAAACTATGGCTACACCTTC	CASSLSRGDKNYGYTF
few	.	TRBJ2-5	TRBV15	TGTGCCACCAGGATGGAGTTCGGTCGAGAGACCCAGTACTTC	CATRMEFGRETQYF
few	TRBD2	TRBJ2-5	TRBV7-2	TGTGCCAGCAGCTTAAGGGCTAGCGGGTCCATCCAAGAGACCCAGTACTTC	CASSLRASGSIQETQYF
.	.	TRBJ2-2	TRBV5-4	TGTGCCAGCAGCCCCGGGGGCCGGGGGACCGGGGAGCTGTTTTTT	CASSPGGRGTGELFF
many	.	TRBJ2-7	TRBV7-8	TGTGCCAGCAGCTTAGCGCGGGACGCCGGTGGTTACGAGCAGTACTTC	CASSLARDAGGYEQYF
few	TRBD2	TRBJ2-7	TRBV4-1	TGCGCCAGCAGCCAAGGGGAAGCGGGAGGGCCCGAGCAGTACTTC	CASSQGEAGGPEQYF
.	.	TRBJ2-3	TRBV9	TGTGCCAGCAGCACCGGGACCAGAGGAGATACGCAGTATTTT	CASSTGTRGDTQYF
.	.	TRBJ2-3	TRBV7-2	TGTGCCAGCAGCCCATCGCCCGGATGGGCAGATACGCAGTATTTT	CASSPSPGWADTQYF
.	.	TRBJ2-5	TRBV11-2	TGTGCCAGCACCCCGGCGGCCCAGGGCGCCCAGTACTTC	CASTPAAQGAQYF
.	TRBD1	TRBJ2-5	TRBV11-3	TGTGCCAGCAGCCAAACCGGGACAGCTAATTCGGAGACCCAGTACTTC	CASSQTGTANSETQYF
few	.	TRBJ2-3	TRBV27	TGTGCCAGCAGCAGTCATTATACAGATACGCAGTATTTT	CASSSHYTDTQYF